This entry lists 8 T cell receptor beta chains sequenced from one sample in a study of regulatory T cells in long-lasting Graves disease (dated by TCRdb to 2020 to 2023). The intended sense of this specimen's time point label: newly diagnosed GD, antithyroid drugs for less than 3 months. For both TCR sequencing and RNA sequencing, RNA was extracted from PBMCs in TRIzol. The library was made by multiplex PCR. The sample was run on an Illumina HiSeq 4000. To build TCR beta libraries, CDR3 regions were amplified by Arm-PCR using iRepertoire HTBI primers. The raw public reads went through TCRdb reprocessing: fastp at Q25, MiXCR clone calling, in-frame beta chains kept. CDR3 protein duplicates are merged, each entry listing the most common genes and DNA. The sample includes about 540,000 distinct CDR3 sequences, with about 13% observed a single time. Clones ranked in the top ten supply under 10% of the sample.

The sample was also linked to a second study, of T cells in Graves' hyperthyroidism and ophthalmopathy.

The source material was peripheral blood mononuclear cells (PBMCs), sampled at new diagnosis, from a patient treated with antithyroid drugs. Receptors originate from a young man with Graves disease. Donor details come from another sample of the same person, matched by shared clones.

This clonotype was seen many times. The rearrangement joins TRBV5-1 to TRBJ2-3; D possibly matches TRBD1 or TRBD2 (6 bases each). This CDR3 region has 16 residues. The germline gives CDR1 SGHRS, CDR2 YFSETQ. The ends were cut back, 0 bases at V and 4 bases at J, with 15 bases in the middle. The CDR3 nucleotides are TGCGCCAGCAGCTTGGTGGGGGGCCTAAAATCAGATACGCAGTATTTT. Encoded protein: CASSLVGGLKSDTQYF.

This clonotype was counted many times. The chain recombines TRBV20-1 with TRBJ1-6, with D possibly being TRBD1 (5 bases). In germline, CDR1 is DFQATT, CDR2 SNEGSKA (reference sequence). The CDR3 runs to 17 residues. Between the trimmed V and J ends, which lost 0 bases and 7 bases, there was a span of 19 bases. The chain's CDR3 is CSARDHNGRGVNSPLHF. CDR3 bases: TGCAGTGCTAGAGATCATAATGGAAGGGGAGTCAATTCACCCCTCCACTTT.

The table lists this clonotype with a few counts. The rearrangement joins TRBV13 to TRBJ1-3; 7 positions agree with TRBD1. V shed 4 bases and J 3 bases; nucleotides not matched to a gene: 9. Germline V gene lookup returns CDR1 PRHDT and CDR2 FYEKMQ (reference sequence). The CDR3 runs 16 residues. DNA for the CDR3: TGTGCCAGCAGCTCACTCGGTGACAGGGTTGGAAACACCATATATTTT. Protein sequence: CASSSLGDRVGNTIYF.

This clonotype was detected ten times or more. The CDR3 region has the DNA TGCGCCAGCGGTTCGTCTGGGACGGATGAGCAGTTCTTC. The encoded protein is CASGSSGTDEQFF. V is TRBV5-1 and J is TRBJ2-1, with D possibly called TRBD1 or TRBD2 (5 bases each). The CDR3 is made up of 13 amino acids. Germline V gene sequence: CDR1 SGHRS, CDR2 YFSETQ. The V gene lost 7 bases and the J gene lost 8 bases, with 16 bases spanning the gap.

This clonotype was seen repeatedly, ten times or more. The chain couples TRBV2 to TRBJ2-5; TRBD1 agrees at 8 bases. V trimming: 6 bases; J trimming: 5 bases; junction bases outside the gene matches: 5. CDR3 length: 13 residues. Germline V CDR1 and CDR2: SNHLY, FYNNEI. In nucleotides, the CDR3 is TGTGCCAGCAGCCTGACAGGGGCCGAGACCCAGTACTTC. This sequence encodes CASSLTGAETQYF.

This chain links TRBV25-1 with TRBJ2-7; a possible D gene is TRBD1 (6 bases). The V gene lost 4 bases and the J gene lost 0 bases, with 16 bases spanning the gap. Germline loops: CDR1 MGHDK, CDR2 SYGVNS. The CDR3 runs 16 residues. CDR3 sequence: CASSGTELDSSYEQYF. CDR3 coding DNA: TGTGCCAGCAGTGGGACAGAACTAGACAGCTCCTACGAGCAGTACTTC.

Note on this clonotype: This may stem from a read error, because a much larger clone lies one nucleotide away. The chain uses TRBV6-2 or TRBV6-3 and TRBJ2-7; possible D gene TRBD1, 6 bases. The CDR3 is 13 residues long. Germline V gene lookup returns CDR1 MNHEY and CDR2 SVGEGT. In nucleotides, the CDR3 is TGTGCCAGCTGCCGGGACATCTCCTACGAGCAGCACTTC. It specifies CASCRDISYEQHF.

This clonotype was observed at least ten times. The rearrangement joins TRBV5-5 to TRBJ2-5, with D perhaps TRBD2 (6 bases). The germline CDR1 and CDR2 sequences are SGHKS and YYEKEE (reference sequence). This CDR3 region has 13 residues. V was shortened by 0 bases and J by 5 bases, with 8 bases between the two germline ends. This CDR3 is CASSLGTTETQYF. The CDR3 DNA follows: TGTGCCAGCAGCTTGGGGACTACTGAGACCCAGTACTTC.